This T cell receptor (beta chain) was recorded in a study of beta chain features in type 1 diabetes. Expressed TCRB transcripts were sequenced because the isolated RNA had all been reverse transcribed beforehand. Repertoires were generated with immunoSEQ multiplex PCR, while TCRdb's copy carries only in-frame clones and drops some. The sample carries roughly 180,000 clones, about 13% recorded once. This clone was picked up a small number of times. This TCR derives from a woman under 30 in good health. Sequences were obtained from central memory CD4+ T cells from blood.

In DNA form, the CDR3 reads TGTGCCAGCTCACCGGACAGGGCATCCCTACTGGAGCTGTTTTTT. Its translation: CASSPDRASLLELFF. The chain recombines TRBV18 with TRBJ2-2, with 8 bases matching TRBD1. The CDR3 is 15 residues long. The germline V gene encodes CDR1 KGHSH and CDR2 LQKENI. Germline trimming cut 3 bases from V and 10 bases from J; bases unmatched to any gene: 10.